The rows below give T cell receptor beta chains drawn from one sample of a study of blood T cell repertoires in COVID-19. Some clones are missing from TCRdb's copy, which holds only in-frame ones; the method was immunoSEQ multiplex PCR. Of just over 350,000 clones listed, about 90% are singletons. Sequencing was carried out using PBMCs or T cells enriched from blood (not recorded which). These TCRs come from a woman aged 25 to 45 who had recovered from COVID-19. The CDR3 runs from the conserved cysteine through the conserved F or W. The order of the fields is D gene, V gene, J gene, CDR3 DNA, CDR3 protein. D genes are given only for firm matches.

d_call: TRBD1; v_call: TRBV7-3; j_call: TRBJ1-1; cdr3_nt: TGTGCCAGCAGCGCCCGCCCCCCAGGACAGGCTAGGTCGGAAGCTTTCTTT; cdr3_aa: CASSARPPGQARSEAFF
d_call: TRBD1; v_call: TRBV2; j_call: TRBJ1-5; cdr3_nt: TGTGCCAGCAGTGATTACAGGGGGGGACAGCCCCAGCATTTT; cdr3_aa: CASSDYRGGQPQHF
d_call: NA; v_call: TRBV27; j_call: TRBJ1-2; cdr3_nt: TGTGCCAGCAGTTTTGGTCCAGGGGCTTATGGCTACACCTTC; cdr3_aa: CASSFGPGAYGYTF
d_call: NA; v_call: TRBV3-1/TRBV3-2; j_call: TRBJ2-3; cdr3_nt: TGTGCCAGCAGCCCCTCAGCGGCACCCGTTTATGGTACGCAGTATTTT; cdr3_aa: CASSPSAAPVYGTQYF
d_call: TRBD2; v_call: TRBV19; j_call: TRBJ2-1; cdr3_nt: TGTGCCAGTGGACTAGCGGGTAAATGGAATGAGCAGTTCTTC; cdr3_aa: CASGLAGKWNEQFF
d_call: TRBD2; v_call: TRBV5-1; j_call: TRBJ2-1; cdr3_nt: TGCGCCAGCAGCGAGATAGCGGGAGGACTCTGGGATGAGCAGTTCTTC; cdr3_aa: CASSEIAGGLWDEQFF
d_call: TRBD2; v_call: TRBV9; j_call: TRBJ2-2; cdr3_nt: TGTGCCAGCAGCGTAAGGGGACTAGACACCGGGGAGCTGTTTTTT; cdr3_aa: CASSVRGLDTGELFF
d_call: TRBD2; v_call: TRBV30; j_call: TRBJ2-3; cdr3_nt: TGTGCCTGGAGGCGGGGGGGATCGACAGATACGCAGTATTTT; cdr3_aa: CAWRRGGSTDTQYF
d_call: NA; v_call: TRBV10-3; j_call: TRBJ1-1; cdr3_nt: TGTGCCATCAGTGAGTCGGGCAGGGGAAACACTGAAGCTTTCTTT; cdr3_aa: CAISESGRGNTEAFF
d_call: NA; v_call: TRBV9; j_call: TRBJ2-2; cdr3_nt: TGTGCCAGCAGCGTAGCCTGGGCCTCAGCGAACACCGGGGAGCTGTTTTTT; cdr3_aa: CASSVAWASANTGELFF